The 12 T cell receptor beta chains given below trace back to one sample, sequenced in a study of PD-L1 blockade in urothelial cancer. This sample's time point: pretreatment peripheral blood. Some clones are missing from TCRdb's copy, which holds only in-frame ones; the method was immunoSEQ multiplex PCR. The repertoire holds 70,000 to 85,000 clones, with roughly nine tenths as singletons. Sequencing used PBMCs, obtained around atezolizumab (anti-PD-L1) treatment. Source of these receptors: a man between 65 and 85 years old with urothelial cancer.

Here the CDR3 reads CASSGRGERKELFF. The CDR3 DNA follows: TGTGCCAGTAGTGGCCGAGGTGAGCGCAAGGAGCTGTTTTTT. The chain employs TRBV19 and TRBJ2-2; no firm D call. From germline, CDR1 is LNHDA and CDR2 SQIVND (reference sequence). The CDR3 is 14 residues long. Trimming shortened V by 5 bases and J by 10 bases, and 17 bases separated the two germline ends.

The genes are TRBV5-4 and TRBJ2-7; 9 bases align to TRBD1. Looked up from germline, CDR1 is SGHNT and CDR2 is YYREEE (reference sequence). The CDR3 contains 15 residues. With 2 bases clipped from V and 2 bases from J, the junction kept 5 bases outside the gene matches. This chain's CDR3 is CASSLLRQGAYEQYF. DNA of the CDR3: TGTGCCAGCAGCTTACTGAGACAGGGGGCCTACGAGCAGTACTTC.

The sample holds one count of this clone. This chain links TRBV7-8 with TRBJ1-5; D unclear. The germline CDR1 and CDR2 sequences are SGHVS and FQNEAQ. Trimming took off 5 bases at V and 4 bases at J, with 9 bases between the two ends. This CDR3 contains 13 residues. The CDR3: CASSDTRNQPQHF. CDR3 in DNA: TGTGCCAGCAGCGACACACGGAATCAGCCCCAGCATTTT.

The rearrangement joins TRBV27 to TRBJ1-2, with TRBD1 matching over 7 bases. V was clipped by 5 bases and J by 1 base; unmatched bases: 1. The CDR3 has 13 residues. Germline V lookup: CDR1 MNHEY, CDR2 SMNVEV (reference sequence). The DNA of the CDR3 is TGTGCCAGCAGTCGACAGGGTAACTATGGCTACACCTTC. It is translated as CASSRQGNYGYTF.

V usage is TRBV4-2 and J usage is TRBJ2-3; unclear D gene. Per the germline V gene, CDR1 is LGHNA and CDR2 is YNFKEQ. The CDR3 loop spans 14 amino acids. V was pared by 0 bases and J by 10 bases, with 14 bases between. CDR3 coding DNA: TGTGCCAGCAGCCAAGAAAAGGCAGACTGGGCGCAGTATTTT. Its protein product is CASSQEKADWAQYF.

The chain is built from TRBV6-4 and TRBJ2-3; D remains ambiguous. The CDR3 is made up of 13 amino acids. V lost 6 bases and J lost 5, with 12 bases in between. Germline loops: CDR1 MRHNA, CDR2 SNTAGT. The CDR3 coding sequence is TGTGCCAGCAGCGAAGCCCCCTTAGATACGCAGTATTTT. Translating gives CASSEAPLDTQYF.

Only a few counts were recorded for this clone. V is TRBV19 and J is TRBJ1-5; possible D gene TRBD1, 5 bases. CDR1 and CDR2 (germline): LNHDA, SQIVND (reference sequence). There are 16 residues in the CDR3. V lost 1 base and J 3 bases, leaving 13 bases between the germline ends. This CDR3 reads CASSIAGLRLNQPQHF. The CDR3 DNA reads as TGTGCCAGTAGTATAGCAGGGCTGAGACTCAATCAGCCCCAGCATTTT. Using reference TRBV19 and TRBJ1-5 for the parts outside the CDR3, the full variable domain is DGGITQSPKYLFRKEGQNVTLSCEQNLNHDAMYWYRQDPGQGLRLIYYSQIVNDFQKGDIAEGYSVSREKKESFPLTVTSAQKNPTAFYLCASSIAGLRLNQPQHFGDGTRLSIL.

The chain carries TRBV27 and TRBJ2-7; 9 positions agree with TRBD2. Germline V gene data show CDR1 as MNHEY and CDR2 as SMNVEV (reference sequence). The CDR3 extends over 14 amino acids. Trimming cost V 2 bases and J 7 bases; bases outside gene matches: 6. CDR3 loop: CASSLGVAGVEQYF. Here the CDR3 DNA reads TGTGCCAGCAGTTTAGGGGTAGCGGGAGTTGAGCAGTACTTC.

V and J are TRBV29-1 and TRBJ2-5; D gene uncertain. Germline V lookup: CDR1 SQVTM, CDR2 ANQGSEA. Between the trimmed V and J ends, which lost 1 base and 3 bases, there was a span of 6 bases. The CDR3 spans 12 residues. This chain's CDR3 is CSVEAGEETQYF. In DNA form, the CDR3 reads TGCAGCGTTGAAGCAGGTGAAGAGACCCAGTACTTC.

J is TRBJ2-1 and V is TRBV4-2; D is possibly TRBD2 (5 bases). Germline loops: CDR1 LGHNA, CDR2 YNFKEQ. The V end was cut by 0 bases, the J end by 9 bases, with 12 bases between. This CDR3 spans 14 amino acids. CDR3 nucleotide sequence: TGTGCCAGCAGCCAAGAGTGGGAGAGCGGTGAGCAGTTCTTC. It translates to CASSQEWESGEQFF.

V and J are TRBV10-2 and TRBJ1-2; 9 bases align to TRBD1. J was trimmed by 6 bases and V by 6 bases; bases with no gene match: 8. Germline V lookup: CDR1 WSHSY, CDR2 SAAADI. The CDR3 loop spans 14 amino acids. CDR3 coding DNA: TGCGCCAGCAGGGGGACAGGGAAATTCCATGGCTACACCTTC. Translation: CASRGTGKFHGYTF.

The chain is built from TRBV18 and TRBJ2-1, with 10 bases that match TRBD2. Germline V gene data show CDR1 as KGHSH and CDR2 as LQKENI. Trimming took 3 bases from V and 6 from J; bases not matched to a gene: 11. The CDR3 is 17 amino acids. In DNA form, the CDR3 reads TGTGCCAGCTCACCGGTGAGGTCTAGCGGGAGTTTCAATGAGCAGTTCTTC. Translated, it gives CASSPVRSSGSFNEQFF.